These 7 T cell receptor beta chains were all obtained from the same sample, sequenced in a study of post-analysis software for immune sequencing data. Findings of the study overall: Comparison of patients with controls showed roughly five TRBV segments more frequent in patients, TRBV5-6, TRBV5-1 and TRBV20-1 among them.

TCR beta libraries were prepared from cDNA with unique molecular identifiers. TCRdb used MiXCR to reprocess the PCR reads, holding one entry per CDR3 protein. The repertoire holds roughly 600,000 distinct CDR3 sequences, with about 40% as singletons. These receptors have no identified antigens. The sequencing sample was made of blood. The receptors here all came from a girl between 10 and 17 years old with multiple sclerosis.

There are a few counts of this clonotype. Here the CDR3 reads CASRGLPGQGREQFF. In DNA, the CDR3 is TGTGCCAGCAGGGGCCTACCGGGACAGGGAAGAGAGCAGTTCTTC. The V call is TRBV12-3 or TRBV12-4, the J call TRBJ2-1; 9 bases agree with TRBD1. V gave up 6 bases and J gave up 10 bases; unmatched junction bases: 13. The CDR3 consists of 15 residues.

V usage is TRBV6-1 and J usage is TRBJ2-3; D not resolved. V was pared by 6 bases and J by 1 base, with 8 bases between. Germline V gene data show CDR1 as MNHNS and CDR2 as SASEGT. This CDR3 is 13 amino acids long. CDR3 sequence (DNA): TGTGCCAGCAGGCCCTTGGGCACAGATACGCAGTATTTT. Translating it yields CASRPLGTDTQYF.

This sequence joins TRBV29-1 and TRBJ2-6; perhaps TRBD1 as D (7 bases). The length of the CDR3 is 15 residues. The germline gives CDR1 SQVTM, CDR2 ANQGSEA. V was clipped by 2 bases and J by 3 bases, with 11 bases between them. CDR3 nucleotide sequence: TGCAGCGTTGAACAGGGGGGCGGTGGGGCCAACGTCCTGACTTTC. Protein sequence: CSVEQGGGGANVLTF.

Only a few counts were recorded for this clonotype. The chain couples TRBV29-1 to TRBJ2-5; possibly TRBD1 or TRBD2 for D (5 bases each). Deletions cut 7 bases from V and 5 bases from J, with 14 bases between. Germline V lookup: CDR1 SQVTM, CDR2 ANQGSEA. The CDR3 extends over 12 amino acids. The CDR3 nucleotides are TGCAGCGCCGGGACGGGCGTTGAGACCCAGTACTTC. Its protein product is CSAGTGVETQYF.

V gene TRBV5-1 combines with J gene TRBJ2-7; no firm D call. Per germline, CDR1 SGHRS and CDR2 YFSETQ. The ends were cut back, 1 base at V and 3 bases at J, with 5 bases in the middle. This CDR3 comprises 12 residues. The CDR3 DNA reads TGCGCCAGCAGCTTGTACGACTACGAGCAGTACTTC. This codes for CASSLYDYEQYF.

In regard to this clonotype: A much larger clone is a single base away; this may be a read error. Here the CDR3 DNA reads TGTGCCAGCAGCCAGCCCTACGAGCAGTACTTC. Protein: CASSQPYEQYF. The chain has TRBV12-3 or TRBV12-4 and TRBJ2-5; D is undetermined. The J call is uncertain, as TRBJ2-7 better fits the DNA end. The CDR3 sequence is 11 residues long.

This clonotype was picked up one time. The gene calls are TRBV12-3 or TRBV12-4 and TRBJ2-3; 8 bases match TRBD2. The CDR3 sequence is 15 residues long. Trimming at V came to 4 bases and at J to 1 base, leaving 4 bases not matched to a gene. Here the CDR3 DNA reads TGTGCCAGCAGTTGGCGGGGGGCACGCACAGATACGCAGTATTTT. It encodes CASSWRGARTDTQYF.